The clone carrying this T cell receptor beta chain was counted a few times. Its target is unknown. This specimen belongs to a study of cytomegalovirus exposure and HLA in healthy donors. The wider study: Earlier, approximately 190 million T cells were analyzed, and some 120 million unique TCR beta sequences were found among them. Early release data held 85 million or so unique TCRs from HLA-typed donors. The Caucasian-associated ancestry cluster held more than 80% of approximately 400 genotyped donors.

Vbeta (60) and Jbeta (13) primers were used in the PCR. TCRdb's table, derived via immunoSEQ multiplex PCR, lists solely in-frame clones and lacks some. The sample lists approximately 140,000 clones; approximately 80% were seen once. General study findings and limits: Presence/absence analyses assumed roughly uniform sequencing depth across donors, which may not hold.

Trimming took 4 bases from V and 1 from J, leaving 4 bases between them. The germline V gene has CDR1 MDHEN and CDR2 SYDVKM. This CDR3 has 12 amino acids. The sequence was obtained from a woman aged 40 to 49 in good health and CMV-seropositive. The chain has TRBV28 and TRBJ1-2, with D unclear. Sequencing input: PBMCs. CDR3 in DNA: TGTGCCAGCAGTTCCGTTAACTATGGCTACACCTTC. Translated, it gives CASSSVNYGYTF.